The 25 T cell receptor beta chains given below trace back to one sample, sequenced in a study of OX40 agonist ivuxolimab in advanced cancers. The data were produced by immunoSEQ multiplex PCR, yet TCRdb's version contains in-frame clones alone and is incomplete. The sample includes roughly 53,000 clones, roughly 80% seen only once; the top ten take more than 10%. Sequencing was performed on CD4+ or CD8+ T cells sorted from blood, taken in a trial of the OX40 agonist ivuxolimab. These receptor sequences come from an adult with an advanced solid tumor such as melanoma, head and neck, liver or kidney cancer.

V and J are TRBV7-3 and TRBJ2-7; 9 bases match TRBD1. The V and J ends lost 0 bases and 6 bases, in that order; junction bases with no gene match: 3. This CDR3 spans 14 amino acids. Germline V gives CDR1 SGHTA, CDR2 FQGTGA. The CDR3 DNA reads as TGTGCCAGCAGCTTAACTCGACAGGGGGTCGAGCAGTACTTC. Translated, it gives CASSLTRQGVEQYF.

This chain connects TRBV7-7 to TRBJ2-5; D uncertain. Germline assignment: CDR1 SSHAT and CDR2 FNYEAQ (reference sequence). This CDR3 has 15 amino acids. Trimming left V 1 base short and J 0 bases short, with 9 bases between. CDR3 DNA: TGTGCCAGCAGCTTAGGGGGAATGTACCAAGAGACCCAGTACTTC. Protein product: CASSLGGMYQETQYF.

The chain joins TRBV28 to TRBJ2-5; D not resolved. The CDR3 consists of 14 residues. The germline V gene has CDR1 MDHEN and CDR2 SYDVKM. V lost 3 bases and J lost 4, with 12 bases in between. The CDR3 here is CASSFPRVGETQYF. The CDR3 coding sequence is TGTGCCAGCAGTTTCCCTAGGGTCGGAGAGACCCAGTACTTC.

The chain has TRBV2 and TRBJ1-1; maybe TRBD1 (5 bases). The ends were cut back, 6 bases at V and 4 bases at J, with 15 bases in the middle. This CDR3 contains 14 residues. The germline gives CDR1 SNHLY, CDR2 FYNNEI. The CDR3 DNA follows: TGTGCCAGCAGCGTGGGACGGACCTTCACTGAAGCTTTCTTT. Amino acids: CASSVGRTFTEAFF.

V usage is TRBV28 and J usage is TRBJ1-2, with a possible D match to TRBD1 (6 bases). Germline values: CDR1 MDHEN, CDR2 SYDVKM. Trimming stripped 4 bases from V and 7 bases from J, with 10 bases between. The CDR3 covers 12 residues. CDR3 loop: CASSSGRGGYTF. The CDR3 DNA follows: TGTGCCAGCAGTTCCGGCAGGGGTGGCTACACCTTC.

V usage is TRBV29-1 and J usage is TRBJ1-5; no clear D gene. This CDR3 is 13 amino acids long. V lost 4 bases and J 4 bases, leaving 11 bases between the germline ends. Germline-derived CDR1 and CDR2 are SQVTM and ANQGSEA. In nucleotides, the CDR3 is TGCAGCGTTGGGGCAGGTCCGAATCAGCCCCAGCATTTT. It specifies CSVGAGPNQPQHF.

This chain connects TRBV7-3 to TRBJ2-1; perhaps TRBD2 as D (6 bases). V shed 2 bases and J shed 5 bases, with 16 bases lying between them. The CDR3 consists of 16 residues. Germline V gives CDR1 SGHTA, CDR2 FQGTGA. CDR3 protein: CASSLLAGLTHNEQFF. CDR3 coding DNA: TGTGCCAGCAGCTTACTTGCGGGACTCACACACAATGAGCAGTTCTTC.

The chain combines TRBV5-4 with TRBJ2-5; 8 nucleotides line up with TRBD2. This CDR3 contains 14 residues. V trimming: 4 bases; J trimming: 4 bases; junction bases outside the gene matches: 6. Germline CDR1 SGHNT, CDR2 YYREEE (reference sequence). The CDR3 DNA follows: TGTGCCAGCAGCACAAGCGGGAGAGGAGAGACCCAGTACTTC. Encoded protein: CASSTSGRGETQYF.

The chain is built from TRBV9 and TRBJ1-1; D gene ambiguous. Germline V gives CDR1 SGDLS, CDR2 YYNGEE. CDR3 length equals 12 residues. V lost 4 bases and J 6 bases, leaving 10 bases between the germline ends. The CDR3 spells CASSPGRPEAFF. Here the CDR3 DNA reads TGTGCCAGCAGCCCGGGAAGACCTGAAGCTTTCTTT.

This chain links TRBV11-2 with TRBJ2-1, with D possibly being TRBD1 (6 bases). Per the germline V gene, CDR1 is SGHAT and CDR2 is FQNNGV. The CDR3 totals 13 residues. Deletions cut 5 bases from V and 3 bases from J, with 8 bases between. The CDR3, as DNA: TGTGCCAGCAGCCAGGGGAACTACAATGAGCAGTTCTTC. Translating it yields CASSQGNYNEQFF.

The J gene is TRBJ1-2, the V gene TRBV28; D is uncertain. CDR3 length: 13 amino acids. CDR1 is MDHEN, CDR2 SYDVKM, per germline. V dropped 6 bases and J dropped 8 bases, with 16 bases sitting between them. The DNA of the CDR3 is TGTGCCAGCAGCCTAGATTCTCCGAGGGGCTACACCTTC. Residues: CASSLDSPRGYTF.

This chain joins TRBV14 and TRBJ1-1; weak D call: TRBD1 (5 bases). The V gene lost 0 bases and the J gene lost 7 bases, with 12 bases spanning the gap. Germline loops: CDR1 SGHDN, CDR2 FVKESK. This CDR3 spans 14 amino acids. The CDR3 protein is CASSQDPRGREAFF. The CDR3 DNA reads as TGTGCCAGCAGCCAAGATCCCCGGGGACGTGAAGCTTTCTTT.

The CDR3 is CASSFNPSQETQYF. The CDR3 DNA follows: TGCGCCAGCAGCTTTAATCCATCCCAAGAGACCCAGTACTTC. The chain joins TRBV5-1 to TRBJ2-5; no definite D call. Germline CDR1 SGHRS, CDR2 YFSETQ. The CDR3 totals 14 residues. V lost 2 bases and J lost 1, with 9 bases in between.

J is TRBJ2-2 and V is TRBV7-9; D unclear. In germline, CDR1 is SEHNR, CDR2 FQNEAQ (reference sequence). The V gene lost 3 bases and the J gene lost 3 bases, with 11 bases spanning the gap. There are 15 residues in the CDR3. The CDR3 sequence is CASSFSGVHTGELFF. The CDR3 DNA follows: TGTGCCAGCAGCTTCTCGGGCGTGCACACCGGGGAGCTGTTTTTT.

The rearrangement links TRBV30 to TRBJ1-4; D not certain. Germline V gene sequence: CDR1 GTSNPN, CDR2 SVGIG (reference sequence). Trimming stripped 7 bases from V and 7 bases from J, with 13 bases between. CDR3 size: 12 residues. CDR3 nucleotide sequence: TGTGCCTTGAGGGTTTTCGGTGAAAAACTGTTTTTT. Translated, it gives CALRVFGEKLFF.

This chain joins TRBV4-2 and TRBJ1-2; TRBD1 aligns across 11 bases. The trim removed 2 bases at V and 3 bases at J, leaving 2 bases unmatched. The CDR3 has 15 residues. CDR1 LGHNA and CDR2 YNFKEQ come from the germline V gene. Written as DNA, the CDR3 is TGTGCCAGCAGCCAATGGACAGGGGGCCACTATGGCTACACCTTC. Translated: CASSQWTGGHYGYTF.

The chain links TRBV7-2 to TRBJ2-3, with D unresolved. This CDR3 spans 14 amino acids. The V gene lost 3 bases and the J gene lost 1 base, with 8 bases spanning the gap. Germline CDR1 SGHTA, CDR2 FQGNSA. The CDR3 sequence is CASSFAPGTDTQYF. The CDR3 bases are TGTGCCAGCAGCTTTGCCCCAGGCACAGATACGCAGTATTTT. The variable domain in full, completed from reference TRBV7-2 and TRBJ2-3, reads GAGVSQSPSNKVTEKGKDVELRCDPISGHTALYWYRQSLGQGLEFLIYFQGNSAPDKSGLPSDRFSAERTGGSVSTLTIQRTQQEDSAVYLCASSFAPGTDTQYFGPGTRLTVL.

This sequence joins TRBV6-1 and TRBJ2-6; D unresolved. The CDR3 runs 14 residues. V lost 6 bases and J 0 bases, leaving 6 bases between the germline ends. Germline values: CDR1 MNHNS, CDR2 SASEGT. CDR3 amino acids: CASRGHSGANVLTF. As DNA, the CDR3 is TGTGCCAGCAGGGGTCACTCTGGGGCCAACGTCCTGACTTTC.

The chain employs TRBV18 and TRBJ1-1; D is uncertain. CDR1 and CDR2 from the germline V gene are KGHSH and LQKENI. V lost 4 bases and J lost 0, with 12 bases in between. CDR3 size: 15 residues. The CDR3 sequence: CASSRGQAMNTEAFF. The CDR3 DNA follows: TGTGCCAGCTCACGCGGCCAGGCCATGAACACTGAAGCTTTCTTT.

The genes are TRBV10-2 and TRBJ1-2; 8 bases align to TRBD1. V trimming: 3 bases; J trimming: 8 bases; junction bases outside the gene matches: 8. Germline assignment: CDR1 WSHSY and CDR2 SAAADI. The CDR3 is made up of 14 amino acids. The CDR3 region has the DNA TGCGCCAGCAGTGACGCGACGCAGGGGGCCGGCTACACCTTC. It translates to CASSDATQGAGYTF.

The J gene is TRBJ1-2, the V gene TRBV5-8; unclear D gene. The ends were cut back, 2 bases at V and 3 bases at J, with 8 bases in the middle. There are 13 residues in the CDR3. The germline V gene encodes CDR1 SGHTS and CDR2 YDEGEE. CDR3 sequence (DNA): TGTGCCAGCAGCTTACGGATCCACTATGGCTACACCTTC. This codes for CASSLRIHYGYTF.

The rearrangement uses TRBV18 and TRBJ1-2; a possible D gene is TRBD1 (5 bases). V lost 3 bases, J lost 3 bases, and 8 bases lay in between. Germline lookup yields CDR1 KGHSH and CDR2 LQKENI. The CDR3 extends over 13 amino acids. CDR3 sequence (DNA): TGTGCCAGCTCACCGGGGGGAGACTATGGCTACACCTTC. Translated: CASSPGGDYGYTF.

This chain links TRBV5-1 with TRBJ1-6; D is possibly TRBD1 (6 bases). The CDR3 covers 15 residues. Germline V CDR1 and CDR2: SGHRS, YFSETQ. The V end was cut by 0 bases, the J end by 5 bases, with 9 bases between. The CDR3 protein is CASSLATGNNSPLHF. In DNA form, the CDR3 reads TGCGCCAGCAGCTTGGCCACAGGGAATAATTCACCCCTCCACTTT. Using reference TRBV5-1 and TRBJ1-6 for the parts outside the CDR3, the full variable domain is KAGVTQTPRYLIKTRGQQVTLSCSPISGHRSVSWYQQTPGQGLQFLFEYFSETQRNKGNFPGRFSGRQFSNSRSEMNVSTLELGDSALYLCASSLATGNNSPLHFGNGTRLTVT.

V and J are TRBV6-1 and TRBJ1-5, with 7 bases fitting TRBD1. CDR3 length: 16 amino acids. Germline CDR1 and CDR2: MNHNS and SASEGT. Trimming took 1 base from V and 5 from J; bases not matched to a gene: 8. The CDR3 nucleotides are TGTGCCAGCAGTGAAGAGTCAATGGGACAGTATCAGCCCCAGCATTTT. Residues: CASSEESMGQYQPQHF.

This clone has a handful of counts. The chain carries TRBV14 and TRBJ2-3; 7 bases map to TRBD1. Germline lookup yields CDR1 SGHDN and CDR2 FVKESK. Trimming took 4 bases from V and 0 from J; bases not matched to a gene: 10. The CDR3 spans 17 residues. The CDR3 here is CASSRGTALSSTDTQYF. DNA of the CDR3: TGTGCCAGCAGCCGTGGGACAGCTCTTTCTAGCACAGATACGCAGTATTTT.